The subject of this entry is one TCR beta chain. The data were taken from a study of blood T cell repertoires in COVID-19. Overall study: Sample material is recorded as cDNA or gDNA derived from T cells, B-cell-depleted T cells, or PBMCs.

Germline V gene sequence: CDR1 MNHEY, CDR2 SVGAGI. The length of the CDR3 is 15 residues. V was pared by 6 bases and J by 5 bases, with 10 bases of the junction left unmatched. Assay: immunoSEQ multiplex PCR; the TCRdb copy retains only in-frame clones and omits some. Altogether about 78,000 clones are present, around 90% being singletons, with the ten largest covering about 4.3%. Sequenced: peripheral blood. J is TRBJ2-5 and V is TRBV6-5; 9 bases are shared with TRBD1. This TCR came from an elderly woman with active or convalescent COVID-19. The CDR3 region is CASSPGTGPLETQYF. CDR3 DNA: TGTGCCAGCAGCCCCGGGACAGGGCCTCTCGAGACCCAGTACTTC.